This T cell receptor (beta chain) was captured in a study of blood T cell repertoires in COVID-19. Measured with immunoSEQ multiplex PCR; TCRdb has only the in-frame clones, and not every one. The sample carries hundreds of thousands of clones, roughly 76% recorded once. The junction had 4 bases not matched to a gene; V was cut back by 10 bases and J by 3 bases. This CDR3 has 12 residues. Per the germline V gene, CDR1 is MNHEY and CDR2 is SVGAGI. This receptor was identified in a woman of 80 years or more with COVID-19, enrolled during active disease. The specimen was peripheral blood. The V gene is TRBV6-5, the J gene TRBJ2-3; 7 nucleotides align to TRBD2. The CDR3 sequence is CATASGTDTQYF. The CDR3, as DNA: TGTGCCACCGCTAGCGGAACAGATACGCAGTATTTT.